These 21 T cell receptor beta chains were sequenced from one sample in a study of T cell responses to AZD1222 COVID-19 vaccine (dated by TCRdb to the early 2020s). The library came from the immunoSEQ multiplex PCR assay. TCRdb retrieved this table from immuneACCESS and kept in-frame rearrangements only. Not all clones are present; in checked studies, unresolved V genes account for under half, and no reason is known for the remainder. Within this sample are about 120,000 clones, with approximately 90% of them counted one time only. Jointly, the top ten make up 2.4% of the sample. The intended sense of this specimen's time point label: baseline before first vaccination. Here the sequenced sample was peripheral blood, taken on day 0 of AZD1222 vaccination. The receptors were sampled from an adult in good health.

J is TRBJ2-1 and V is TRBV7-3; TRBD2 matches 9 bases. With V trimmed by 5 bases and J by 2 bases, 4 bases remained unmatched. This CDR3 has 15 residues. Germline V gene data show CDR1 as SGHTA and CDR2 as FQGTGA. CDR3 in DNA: TGTGCCAGCAGCCTAGCGGGGAGGGCCTACAATGAGCAGTTCTTC. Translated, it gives CASSLAGRAYNEQFF.

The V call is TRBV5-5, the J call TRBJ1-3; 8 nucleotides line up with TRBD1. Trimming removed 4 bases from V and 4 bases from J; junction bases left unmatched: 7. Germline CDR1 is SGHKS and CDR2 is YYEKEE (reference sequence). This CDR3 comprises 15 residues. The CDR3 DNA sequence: TGTGCCAGCAGCGTTCAGGGGGCGACGGGAAACACCATATATTTT. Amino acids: CASSVQGATGNTIYF.

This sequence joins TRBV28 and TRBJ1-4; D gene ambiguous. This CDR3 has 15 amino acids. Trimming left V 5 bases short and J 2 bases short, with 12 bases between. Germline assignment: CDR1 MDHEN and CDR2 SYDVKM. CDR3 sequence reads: CASSGPGATNEKLFF. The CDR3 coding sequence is TGTGCCAGCAGTGGGCCCGGTGCTACTAATGAAAAACTGTTTTTT.

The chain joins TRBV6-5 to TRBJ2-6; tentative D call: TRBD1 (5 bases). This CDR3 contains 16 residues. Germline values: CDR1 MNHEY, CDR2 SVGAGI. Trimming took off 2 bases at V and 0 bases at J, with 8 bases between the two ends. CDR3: CASSYGATSGANVLTF. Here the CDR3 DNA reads TGTGCCAGCAGTTACGGGGCGACCTCTGGGGCCAACGTCCTGACTTTC.

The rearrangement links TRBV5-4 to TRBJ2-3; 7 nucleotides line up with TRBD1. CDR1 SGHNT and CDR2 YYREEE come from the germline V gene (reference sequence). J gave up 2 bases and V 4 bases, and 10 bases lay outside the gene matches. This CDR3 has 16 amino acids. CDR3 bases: TGTGCCAGCAGCCCGACCGGGACAGCATACACAGATACGCAGTATTTT. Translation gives CASSPTGTAYTDTQYF.

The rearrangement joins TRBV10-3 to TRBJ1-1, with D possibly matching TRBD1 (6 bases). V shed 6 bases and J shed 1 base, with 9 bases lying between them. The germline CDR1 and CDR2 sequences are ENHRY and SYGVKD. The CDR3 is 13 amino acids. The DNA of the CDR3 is TGTGCCATCAGACAGGGACCGAACACTGAAGCTTTCTTT. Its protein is CAIRQGPNTEAFF.

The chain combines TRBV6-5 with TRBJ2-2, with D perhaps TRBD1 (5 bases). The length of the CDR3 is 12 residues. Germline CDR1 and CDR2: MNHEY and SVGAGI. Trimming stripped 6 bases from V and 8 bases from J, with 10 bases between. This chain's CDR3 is CASRPRVGELFF. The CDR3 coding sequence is TGTGCCAGCAGGCCCAGGGTAGGGGAGCTGTTTTTT.

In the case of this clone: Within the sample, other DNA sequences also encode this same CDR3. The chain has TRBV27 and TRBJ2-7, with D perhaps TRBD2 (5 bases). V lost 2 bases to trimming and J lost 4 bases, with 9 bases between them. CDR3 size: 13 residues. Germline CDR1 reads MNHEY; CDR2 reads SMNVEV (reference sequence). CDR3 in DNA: TGTGCCAGCAGTTTAAGGGAGAGTTACGAGCAGTACTTC. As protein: CASSLRESYEQYF.

CDR3 sequence reads: CASSLESPNTEAFF. The CDR3 region has the DNA TGCGCCAGCAGCTTGGAGAGCCCGAACACTGAAGCTTTCTTT. This rearrangement joins TRBV5-1 to TRBJ1-1, with D unclear. Germline lookup yields CDR1 SGHRS and CDR2 YFSETQ. This CDR3 contains 14 residues. The V gene lost 0 bases and the J gene lost 1 base, with 7 bases spanning the gap.

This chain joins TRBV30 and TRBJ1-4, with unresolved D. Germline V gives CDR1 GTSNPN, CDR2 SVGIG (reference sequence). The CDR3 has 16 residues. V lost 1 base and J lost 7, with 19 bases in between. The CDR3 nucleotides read TGTGCCTGGAGTGACCCCAAGCGGGCACGTGTTGAAAAACTGTTTTTT. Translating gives CAWSDPKRARVEKLFF.

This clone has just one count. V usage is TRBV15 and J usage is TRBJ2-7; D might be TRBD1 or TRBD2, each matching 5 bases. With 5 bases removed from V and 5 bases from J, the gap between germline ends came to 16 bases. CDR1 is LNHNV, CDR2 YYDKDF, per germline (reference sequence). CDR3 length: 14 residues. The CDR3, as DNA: TGTGCCACCAGCTCCTTCCGTGGGGGAAACGAGCAGTACTTC. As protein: CATSSFRGGNEQYF.

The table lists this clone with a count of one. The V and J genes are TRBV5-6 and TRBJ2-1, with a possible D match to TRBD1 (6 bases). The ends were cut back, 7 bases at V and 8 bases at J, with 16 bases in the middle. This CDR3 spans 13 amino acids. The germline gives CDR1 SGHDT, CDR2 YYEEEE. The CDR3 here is CASGLLGADEQFF. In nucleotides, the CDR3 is TGTGCCAGCGGTCTTCTGGGGGCCGATGAGCAGTTCTTC.

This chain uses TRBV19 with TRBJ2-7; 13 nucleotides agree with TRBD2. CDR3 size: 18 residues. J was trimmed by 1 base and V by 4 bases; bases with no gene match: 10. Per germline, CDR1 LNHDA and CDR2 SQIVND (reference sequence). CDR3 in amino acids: CASSTLTSGRDLSYEQYF. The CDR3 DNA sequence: TGTGCCAGTAGTACTTTAACTAGCGGGAGGGATCTTTCCTACGAGCAGTACTTC.

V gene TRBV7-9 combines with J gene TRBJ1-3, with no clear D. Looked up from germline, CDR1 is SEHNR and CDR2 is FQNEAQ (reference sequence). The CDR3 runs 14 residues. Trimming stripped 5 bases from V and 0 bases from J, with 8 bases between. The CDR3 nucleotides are TGTGCCAGCAGCCGGATAGGCTCTGGAAACACCATATATTTT. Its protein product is CASSRIGSGNTIYF.

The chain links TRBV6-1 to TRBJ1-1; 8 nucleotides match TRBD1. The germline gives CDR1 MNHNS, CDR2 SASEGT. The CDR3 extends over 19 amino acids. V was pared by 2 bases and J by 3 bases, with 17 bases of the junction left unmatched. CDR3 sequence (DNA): TGTGCCAGCAGTGAACTCCCGTCTACGGACAGGGTTCGGCACACTGAAGCTTTCTTT. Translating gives CASSELPSTDRVRHTEAFF.

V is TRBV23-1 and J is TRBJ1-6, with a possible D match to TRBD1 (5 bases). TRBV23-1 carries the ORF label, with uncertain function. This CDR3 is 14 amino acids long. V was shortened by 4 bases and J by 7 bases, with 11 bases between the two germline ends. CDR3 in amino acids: CASSRSQGNSPLHF. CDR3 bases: TGCGCCAGCAGTCGGTCCCAGGGAAATTCACCCCTCCACTTT.

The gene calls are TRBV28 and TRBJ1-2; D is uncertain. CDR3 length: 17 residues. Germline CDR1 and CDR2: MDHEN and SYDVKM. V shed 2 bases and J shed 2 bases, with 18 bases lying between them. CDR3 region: CASSLALYRSENYGYTF. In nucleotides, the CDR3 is TGTGCCAGCAGTTTAGCCCTTTATAGAAGTGAGAACTATGGCTACACCTTC.

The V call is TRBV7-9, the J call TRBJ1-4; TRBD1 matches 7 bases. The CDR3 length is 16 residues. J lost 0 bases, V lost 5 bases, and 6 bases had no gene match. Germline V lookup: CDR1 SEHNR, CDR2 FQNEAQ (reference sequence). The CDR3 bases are TGTGCCAGCAGCCAGGGGGACAGAGCAACTAATGAAAAACTGTTTTTT. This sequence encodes CASSQGDRATNEKLFF. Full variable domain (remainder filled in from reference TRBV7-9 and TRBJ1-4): DTGVSQNPRHKITKRGQNVTFRCDPISEHNRLYWYRQTLGQGPEFLTYFQNEAQLEKSRLLSDRFSAERPKGSFSTLEIQRTEQGDSAMYLCASSQGDRATNEKLFFGSGTQLSVL.

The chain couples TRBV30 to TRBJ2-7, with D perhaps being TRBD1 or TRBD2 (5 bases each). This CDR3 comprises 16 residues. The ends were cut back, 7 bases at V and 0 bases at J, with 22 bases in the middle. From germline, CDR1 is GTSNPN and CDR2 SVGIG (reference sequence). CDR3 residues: CALARAGRGPSYEQYF. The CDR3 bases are TGTGCCTTAGCGAGGGCAGGGAGAGGCCCCTCCTACGAGCAGTACTTC.

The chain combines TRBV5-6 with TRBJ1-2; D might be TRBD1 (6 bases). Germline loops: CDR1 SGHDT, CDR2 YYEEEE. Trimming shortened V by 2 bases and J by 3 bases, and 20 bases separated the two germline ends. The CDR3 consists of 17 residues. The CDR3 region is CASSLGQSRPNYYGYTF. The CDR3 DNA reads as TGTGCCAGCAGCTTAGGACAGAGTCGTCCTAACTACTATGGCTACACCTTC.

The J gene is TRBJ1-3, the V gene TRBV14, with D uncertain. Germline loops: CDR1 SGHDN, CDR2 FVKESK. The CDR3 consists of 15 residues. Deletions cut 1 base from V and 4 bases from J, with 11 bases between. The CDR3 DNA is TGTGCCAGCAGCCAAGTGGTGAACACAGGAAACACCATATATTTT. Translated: CASSQVVNTGNTIYF.